This entry features one T cell receptor (beta chain) sequence. Only in-frame clones appear in the TCRdb table, and some are missing; sequencing was by immunoSEQ multiplex PCR. The sample lists about 140,000 clones; over 75% were seen once. This CDR3 is built from 15 residues. Germline V CDR1 and CDR2: SGHVS, FQNEAQ. Trimming took 1 base from V and 2 from J; bases not matched to a gene: 1. This entry comes from a study of T cell responses to AZD1222 COVID-19 vaccine. Study information: Both about-4-week and about-12-week second-dose recipients were combined.

The specimen was peripheral blood, collected on day 0 of AZD1222 vaccination. The source is an adult in good health. The chain employs TRBV7-8 and TRBJ1-3, with 8 bases lining up with TRBD1. CDR3 coding DNA: TGTGCCAGCAGCTTAGGGACAGGGACTGGAAACACCATATATTTT. Its protein is CASSLGTGTGNTIYF.